Shown below are 9 T cell receptor beta chains from a single sample sequenced in a study of cytomegalovirus exposure and HLA in healthy donors. Use of 60 Vbeta and 13 Jbeta primers characterized the PCR. Assay used: immunoSEQ multiplex PCR; TCRdb lists only in-frame clones, some missing. The repertoire includes about 110,000 clones, around 82% of them detected once, and 1.5% to 2% sits in the top ten. The source material was PBMCs. These receptors were collected from a man aged 45-65 years in good health and CMV-seronegative.

The genes are TRBV6-6 and TRBJ2-5; no firm D call. Trimming cost V 2 bases and J 5 bases, with 12 bases left between them. CDR1 MNHNY and CDR2 SVGAGI come from the germline V gene (reference sequence). CDR3 length: 14 amino acids. This chain's CDR3 is CASSYLSTAETQYF. DNA of the CDR3: TGTGCCAGCAGTTACCTATCTACTGCTGAGACCCAGTACTTC.

This clone was detected once. The rearrangement uses TRBV4-2 and TRBJ2-5, with TRBD2 matching 14 bases. V was pared by 0 bases and J by 2 bases, with 11 bases of the junction left unmatched. The CDR3 loop spans 20 amino acids. CDR1 and CDR2 from the germline V gene are LGHNA and YNFKEQ. The CDR3 sequence: CASSQDYKRTSGGFQETQYF. The DNA for the CDR3 is TGTGCCAGCAGCCAAGATTATAAACGGACTAGCGGGGGGTTTCAAGAGACCCAGTACTTC.

The chain has TRBV28 and TRBJ1-6; 7 nucleotides align to TRBD1. CDR3 length equals 15 residues. Trimming at V came to 6 bases and at J to 10 bases, leaving 12 bases not matched to a gene. The germline V gene encodes CDR1 MDHEN and CDR2 SYDVKM. The CDR3 DNA follows: TGTGCCAGCAGCTCAGTGACAGGGATCGACTCACCCCTCCACTTT. Its protein product is CASSSVTGIDSPLHF.

The chain links TRBV9 to TRBJ1-2, with 7 bases identical to TRBD1. Per germline, CDR1 SGDLS and CDR2 YYNGEE. The CDR3 is 14 amino acids. V lost 3 bases and J lost 4; bases outside the gene matches: 6. CDR3 region: CASSAPGTAYGYTF. The DNA of the CDR3 is TGTGCCAGCAGCGCCCCCGGGACAGCCTATGGCTACACCTTC.

This clone showed up just once. The chain is built from TRBV2 and TRBJ2-5, with 10 bases identical to TRBD2. V gave up 0 bases and J gave up 3 bases; unmatched junction bases: 7. The CDR3 runs 17 residues. Germline loops: CDR1 SNHLY, CDR2 FYNNEI. For the CDR3, the DNA is TGTGCCAGCAGTGAAGCGGACAGCGGGGGGGTGAAAGAGACCCAGTACTTC. It encodes CASSEADSGGVKETQYF.

The chain carries TRBV10-3 and TRBJ1-2; D is possibly TRBD1 (5 bases). V was cut by 8 bases and J by 0 bases, with 10 bases left in between. The CDR3 extends over 13 amino acids. Germline assignment: CDR1 ENHRY and CDR2 SYGVKD. CDR3 in amino acids: CAIGTGPNYGYTF. CDR3 bases: TGTGCCATCGGAACAGGACCTAACTATGGCTACACCTTC.

The V call is TRBV5-1, the J call TRBJ2-3, with 7 nucleotides matching TRBD2. Trimming cost V 3 bases and J 0 bases; bases outside gene matches: 7. CDR3 length equals 16 residues. The germline V gene encodes CDR1 SGHRS and CDR2 YFSETQ. The CDR3 nucleotides read TGCGCCAGCAGCTCCTCACCACTAGCGAGCACAGATACGCAGTATTTT. It specifies CASSSSPLASTDTQYF.

The chain carries TRBV6-1 and TRBJ1-6; 11 nucleotides agree with TRBD1. Trimming took 0 bases from V and 9 from J; bases not matched to a gene: 13. Germline assignment: CDR1 MNHNS and CDR2 SASEGT. The CDR3 contains 19 residues. DNA of the CDR3: TGTGCCAGCAGTGAAGCGTGGACAGGGGGCGCGGGTTTTGGTTCACCCCTCCACTTT. Translated: CASSEAWTGGAGFGSPLHF.

In this sample, this clone is medium-sized (0.01 to 0.1%). The CDR3 here is CASSSGLVLTGTNEKLFF. Here the CDR3 DNA reads TGTGCCAGCTCATCAGGACTGGTTCTAACGGGAACTAATGAAAAACTGTTTTTT. The chain uses TRBV18 and TRBJ1-4; unclear D gene. The CDR3 is 18 amino acids. The V and J ends lost 5 bases and 1 base respectively, with 20 bases between them. Germline V gives CDR1 KGHSH, CDR2 LQKENI.